These 2 T cell receptor beta chains came from one sample sequenced in a study of T cells in women clearing cervical HPV infection. Sequenced by immunoSEQ multiplex PCR; TCRdb stores in-frame clones only, minus some. The sample has about 27,000 clones. Sequencing used blood buffy coat. Every receptor here comes from a woman between 18 and 69 years old with a cervical HPV16 infection that either progressed to CIN3+ or cleared (not recorded which).

The CDR3 protein is CASSLFGQGDEKLFF. The sequenced CDR3 bases are TGTGCCAGCAGCTTGTTCGGACAGGGGGACGAAAAA. The chain has TRBV5-5 and TRBJ1-4; the match to TRBD1 covers 10 bases. The read stops 3 residues short of the end of the CDR3; the missing end is completed from the germline J gene. V was clipped by 1 base and J by 8 bases; unmatched bases: 5. Germline V gene sequence: CDR1 SGHKS, CDR2 YYEKEE (reference sequence). The CDR3 has 15 amino acids.

The part of the CDR3 DNA that was read is TGTGCCAGCAGCCCCCAGACAGGTGAG. This encodes CASSPQTGE. The complete CDR3 protein is CASSPQTGEQFF. V gene TRBV5-5 combines with J gene TRBJ2-1; TRBD1 is a possible D gene (6 bases). The read comes to an end 3 residues before the CDR3 does, leaving the germline J gene to fill in the end. The CDR3 covers 12 residues. Trimming left V 4 bases short and J 9 bases short, with 11 bases between. Germline V gene sequence: CDR1 SGHKS, CDR2 YYEKEE (reference sequence).